What follows describes a single T cell receptor beta chain. These data are taken from a study of blood T cell repertoires in COVID-19. The wider study: PBMCs, B-cell-depleted T cells, or T cells provided the cDNA or gDNA that made up the material.

This CDR3 spans 17 amino acids. V shed 4 bases and J 4 bases; nucleotides not matched to a gene: 10. In germline, CDR1 is MGHRA, CDR2 YSYEKL. The protocol was immunoSEQ multiplex PCR, while the TCRdb copy is restricted to in-frame clones and leaves out a portion. Among about 220,000 clones listed, over 75% were seen once. This TCR was recovered from a man aged 40-55 years with active or convalescent COVID-19. Input material: peripheral blood. This chain joins TRBV4-1 and TRBJ1-6; 7 bases line up with TRBD1. The CDR3 region has the DNA TGCGCCAGCAGCCGGGACAGCTTCGACTCTTATAATTCACCCCTCCACTTT. Its translation: CASSRDSFDSYNSPLHF.